One sample yielded the 28 T cell receptor beta chains listed below, sequenced in a study of cytomegalovirus exposure and HLA in healthy donors. Primers included in the PCR were 60 Vbeta and 13 Jbeta primers. TCRdb's copy holds only in-frame clones and misses some; the assay was immunoSEQ multiplex PCR. The data contain fewer than 200,000 clones, approximately 79% of them seen just once; the ten biggest clones take up roughly 4.2%. Input material: PBMCs. These receptors were obtained from a man between 35 and 55 years old in good health and CMV-seronegative.

This clone was observed a single time. V usage is TRBV29-1 and J usage is TRBJ1-4; 9 bases line up with TRBD1. Per germline, CDR1 SQVTM and CDR2 ANQGSEA. V was pared by 4 bases and J by 6 bases, with 6 bases of the junction left unmatched. This CDR3 spans 14 amino acids. DNA of the CDR3: TGCAGCGTTGCCGTGGGGGACAGGGATGAAAAACTGTTTTTT. It is translated as CSVAVGDRDEKLFF.

V is TRBV10-3 and J is TRBJ2-1, with 7 bases aligning to TRBD2. Germline CDR1 is ENHRY and CDR2 is SYGVKD. CDR3 length: 14 amino acids. With 4 bases clipped from V and 2 bases from J, the junction kept 2 bases outside the gene matches. CDR3 protein: CAISASGTYNEQFF. The DNA of the CDR3 is TGTGCCATCAGTGCTAGCGGAACCTACAATGAGCAGTTCTTC.

This clone was seen only once. The sample has other DNA sequences that encode this CDR3 too. The chain couples TRBV6-4 to TRBJ1-5, with a weak D call TRBD1 (6 bases). This CDR3 contains 15 residues. Trimming cost V 6 bases and J 7 bases, with 19 bases left between them. The germline V gene has CDR1 MRHNA and CDR2 SNTAGT. The CDR3, as DNA: TGTGCCAGCAGCAACGTTACAGGGATTTTCCAGCCCCAGCATTTT. Its protein is CASSNVTGIFQPQHF.

The rearrangement joins TRBV21-1 to TRBJ2-7; TRBD1 reflects the table's D call only, with no check against the DNA. TRBV21-1 is an annotated pseudogene. The CDR3 is 14 amino acids. This chain's CDR3 is CASSKGDRPYEQYF. The DNA of the CDR3 is TGTGCCAGCAGCAAAGGGGACAGGCCCTACGAGCAGTACTTC.

V is TRBV10-1 and J is TRBJ2-7, with TRBD1 matching over 8 bases. The CDR3 totals 15 residues. V was pared by 3 bases and J by 2 bases, with 6 bases of the junction left unmatched. The germline V gene has CDR1 WNHNN and CDR2 SYGVQD (reference sequence). CDR3 coding DNA: TGCGCCAGCAGTGACCCCGGGACAGGAACCTACGAGCAGTACTTC. Translated: CASSDPGTGTYEQYF.

The chain joins TRBV6-5 to TRBJ1-2; 9 bases map to TRBD1. Germline CDR1 and CDR2: MNHEY and SVGAGI. This CDR3 has 15 residues. V trimming: 6 bases; J trimming: 6 bases; junction bases outside the gene matches: 11. The CDR3: CASSQGWTGVDGYTF. CDR3 in DNA: TGTGCCAGCAGCCAGGGGTGGACAGGGGTCGATGGCTACACCTTC.

V and J are TRBV10-3 and TRBJ2-5; 10 positions match TRBD1. This CDR3 is built from 12 residues. With 10 bases clipped from V and 5 bases from J, the junction kept 4 bases outside the gene matches. The germline V gene encodes CDR1 ENHRY and CDR2 SYGVKD. The CDR3 reads CATGQGSETQYF. Here the CDR3 DNA reads TGTGCCACGGGACAGGGGAGTGAGACCCAGTACTTC.

V is TRBV7-2 and J is TRBJ2-3; 16 bases map to TRBD2. The CDR3 spans 21 residues. J gave up 3 bases and V 0 bases, and 12 bases lay outside the gene matches. Germline CDR1 SGHTA, CDR2 FQGNSA. The CDR3: CASSLAGEGLAGGVSTDTQYF. In DNA form, the CDR3 reads TGTGCCAGCAGCTTAGCGGGCGAGGGACTAGCGGGGGGGGTGTCGACAGATACGCAGTATTTT.

By share, this clone counts as medium-sized (0.01 to 0.1%). This chain joins TRBV6-1 and TRBJ2-7; D is possibly TRBD1 (5 bases). Germline V gene lookup returns CDR1 MNHNS and CDR2 SASEGT. V dropped 1 base and J dropped 6 bases, with 13 bases sitting between them. The CDR3 has 14 amino acids. The CDR3 region is CASSEEGDWGEQYF. CDR3 in DNA: TGTGCCAGCAGTGAAGAAGGGGATTGGGGCGAGCAGTACTTC.

This sequence joins TRBV27 and TRBJ2-7, with D possibly matching TRBD2 (6 bases). Germline-derived CDR1 and CDR2 are MNHEY and SMNVEV (reference sequence). V was pared by 6 bases and J by 6 bases, with 21 bases between. The CDR3 is 15 amino acids. The CDR3 DNA reads TGTGCCAGCAGGAAAGGGACTCTTGTAGAGGGCGAGCAGTACTTC. Its translation: CASRKGTLVEGEQYF.

The chain is built from TRBV9 and TRBJ2-7, with D perhaps TRBD1 (6 bases). V lost 4 bases and J lost 0, with 14 bases in between. CDR3 length equals 15 residues. The germline V gene encodes CDR1 SGDLS and CDR2 YYNGEE. The CDR3 is CASSPLDRPSYEQYF. The CDR3 coding sequence is TGTGCCAGCAGCCCCTTAGACAGGCCCTCCTACGAGCAGTACTTC. Filled out from reference TRBV9 and TRBJ2-7, the complete variable domain reads DSGVTQTPKHLITATGQRVTLRCSPRSGDLSVYWYQQSLDQGLQFLIQYYNGEERAKGNILERFSAQQFPDLHSELNLSSLELGDSALYFCASSPLDRPSYEQYFGPGTRLTVT.

The chain is built from TRBV5-4 and TRBJ1-6; 10 bases line up with TRBD1. Per the germline V gene, CDR1 is SGHNT and CDR2 is YYREEE (reference sequence). The CDR3 spans 15 residues. V lost 4 bases to trimming and J lost 8 bases; unmatched junction nucleotides: 6. CDR3 bases: TGTGCCAGCAGCGTTCGGACAGGGGGTTATTCACCCCTCCACTTT. Translated, it gives CASSVRTGGYSPLHF.

The rearrangement links TRBV27 to TRBJ1-2; possibly TRBD1 for D (5 bases). V was shortened by 2 bases and J by 4 bases, with 14 bases between the two germline ends. Germline V gene data show CDR1 as MNHEY and CDR2 as SMNVEV (reference sequence). CDR3 size: 15 residues. The CDR3 here is CASSLRDSWGYGYTF. The CDR3 nucleotides read TGTGCCAGCAGTTTAAGGGACTCATGGGGCTATGGCTACACCTTC.

The chain joins TRBV5-1 to TRBJ2-1; possible D gene TRBD1, 6 bases. Trimming removed 4 bases at V and 4 bases at J, with 9 bases between. The germline gives CDR1 SGHRS, CDR2 YFSETQ. The CDR3 has 13 residues. The CDR3 DNA sequence: TGCGCCAGCAGCCAGGGGCTTTACAATGAGCAGTTCTTC. It specifies CASSQGLYNEQFF.

This clone showed up just a few times. This chain connects TRBV27 to TRBJ2-3, with TRBD2 matching 9 bases. CDR1 and CDR2 from the germline V gene are MNHEY and SMNVEV (reference sequence). The V gene end was trimmed by 8 bases and the J gene end by 0 bases; junction bases not matched to a gene: 6. The CDR3 has 15 amino acids. The chain's CDR3 is CASGLGLASTDTQYF. CDR3 nucleotides: TGTGCCAGCGGACTGGGACTAGCAAGCACAGATACGCAGTATTTT.

Many counts were recorded for this clone. This chain uses TRBV13 with TRBJ1-1; no firm D call. Germline CDR1 PRHDT, CDR2 FYEKMQ (reference sequence). The CDR3 totals 14 residues. Between the trimmed V and J ends, which lost 5 bases and 5 bases, there was a span of 15 bases. The CDR3 protein is CASSPGLRGTEAFF. CDR3 in DNA: TGTGCCAGCAGCCCCGGGCTCAGAGGGACTGAAGCTTTCTTT.

The V and J genes are TRBV2 and TRBJ2-5, with D tentatively TRBD2 (7 bases). There are 14 residues in the CDR3. The V end lost 5 bases, the J end lost 5 bases, and 15 bases lay between the germline ends. Germline V gene sequence: CDR1 SNHLY, CDR2 FYNNEI. The CDR3 here is CASSPGGRGETQYF. The CDR3 DNA sequence: TGTGCCAGCAGTCCCGGGGGGCGGGGGGAGACCCAGTACTTC.

The J gene is TRBJ1-2, the V gene TRBV7-9; 9 bases map to TRBD1. This CDR3 contains 14 residues. V lost 7 bases to trimming and J lost 4 bases; unmatched junction nucleotides: 7. Germline CDR1 is SEHNR and CDR2 is FQNEAQ (reference sequence). CDR3 in DNA: TGTGCCAGCACTTTAACAGGGGGCGCCTATGGCTACACCTTC. Translating it yields CASTLTGGAYGYTF.

The chain couples TRBV7-3 to TRBJ2-5; no clear D gene. The CDR3 covers 13 residues. Germline assignment: CDR1 SGHTA and CDR2 FQGTGA. Trimming pared 4 bases from V and 5 bases from J, leaving 11 bases between. CDR3 sequence: CASSSTRSETQYF. The CDR3 DNA follows: TGTGCCAGCAGCTCCACCCGGAGTGAGACCCAGTACTTC.

J is TRBJ2-2 and V is TRBV14, with TRBD2 identical over 9 bases. V dropped 4 bases and J dropped 4; count of bases not matched to a gene: 4. Germline V lookup: CDR1 SGHDN, CDR2 FVKESK. The CDR3 runs 15 residues. The CDR3 sequence: CASSRGLATTGELFF. DNA for the CDR3: TGTGCCAGCAGCCGGGGACTAGCAACCACCGGGGAGCTGTTTTTT.

This clone was recorded once. The chain employs TRBV7-2 and TRBJ2-5, with 8 bases that match TRBD2. Germline CDR1 SGHTA, CDR2 FQGNSA. The CDR3 runs 15 residues. The V segment lost 5 bases and the J segment 2 bases; nucleotides outside the gene matches: 7. The chain's CDR3 is CASSIPGGLQETQYF. The DNA for the CDR3 is TGTGCCAGCAGCATCCCGGGGGGGCTGCAAGAGACCCAGTACTTC.

The chain has TRBV6-1 and TRBJ1-1; D is uncertain. V gave up 1 base and J gave up 8 bases, with 11 bases separating them. Germline values: CDR1 MNHNS, CDR2 SASEGT. The CDR3 has 13 amino acids. The CDR3 DNA follows: TGTGCCAGCAGTGAAGTCACATCGGGGGAAGCTTTCTTT. Translated: CASSEVTSGEAFF.

This chain connects TRBV10-2 to TRBJ2-2, with TRBD1 identical over 8 bases. The ends lost 6 bases at V and 1 base at J; junction bases unmatched: 1. CDR1 WSHSY and CDR2 SAAADI come from the germline V gene. The CDR3 runs to 14 residues. CDR3 coding DNA: TGCGCCAGCAGAGGACAGGGGAACACCGGGGAGCTGTTTTTT. It specifies CASRGQGNTGELFF.

This clone was recorded many times. The chain carries TRBV6-5 and TRBJ1-1, with D possibly TRBD1 on 6 matching bases. Deletions cut 9 bases from V and 1 base from J, with 12 bases between. This CDR3 has 13 residues. Per the germline V gene, CDR1 is MNHEY and CDR2 is SVGAGI. The CDR3 nucleotides read TGTGCCAGTACCCTAGGGGGGAACACTGAAGCTTTCTTT. This encodes CASTLGGNTEAFF.

The chain joins TRBV5-1 to TRBJ2-1, with 9 bases identical to TRBD2. Germline trimming cut 2 bases from V and 6 bases from J; bases unmatched to any gene: 6. Per germline, CDR1 SGHRS and CDR2 YFSETQ. The CDR3 loop spans 15 amino acids. CDR3 in amino acids: CASSFGGRGGNEQFF. CDR3 coding DNA: TGCGCCAGCAGCTTTGGAGGGCGGGGGGGCAATGAGCAGTTCTTC.

This chain connects TRBV9 to TRBJ1-1; tentative D call: TRBD1 (6 bases). This CDR3 is built from 15 residues. With 5 bases removed from V and 0 bases from J, the gap between germline ends came to 14 bases. In germline, CDR1 is SGDLS, CDR2 YYNGEE. CDR3 region: CASSFFDRMNTEAFF. The CDR3 DNA follows: TGTGCCAGCAGTTTTTTCGACAGGATGAACACTGAAGCTTTCTTT.

V and J are TRBV6-6 and TRBJ1-5, with D unclear. CDR3 size: 14 residues. The V end lost 4 bases, the J end lost 1 base, and 8 bases lay between the germline ends. Germline CDR1 and CDR2: MNHNY and SVGAGI (reference sequence). DNA for the CDR3: TGTGCCAGCAGTTCGACACCCAGCAATCAGCCCCAGCATTTT. Amino acids: CASSSTPSNQPQHF.

The gene calls are TRBV11-2 and TRBJ2-7, with TRBD2 as a possible D gene (6 bases). The CDR3 has 16 amino acids. Trimming took 5 bases from V and 2 from J, leaving 19 bases between them. Germline V CDR1 and CDR2: SGHAT, FQNNGV. DNA of the CDR3: TGTGCCAGCAGCCCTAGCGACGGGGTAGGGGCCTACGAGCAGTACTTC. Protein: CASSPSDGVGAYEQYF. Using reference TRBV11-2 and TRBJ2-7 for the parts outside the CDR3, the full variable domain is EAGVAQSPRYKIIEKRQSVAFWCNPISGHATLYWYQQILGQGPKLLIQFQNNGVVDDSQLPKDRFSAERLKGVDSTLKIQPAKLEDSAVYLCASSPSDGVGAYEQYFGPGTRLTVT.